These 28 T cell receptor beta chains came from one sample sequenced in a study of control samples from healthy donors and cancer patients. Generated by immunoSEQ multiplex PCR, the TCRdb table keeps only in-frame clones and is missing some. The sample has almost 85,000 clones, 75% to 85% seen once. Sequencing input: PBMCs. These receptors all stem from a man aged 55 to 70 with head and neck cancer.

This rearrangement joins TRBV5-1 to TRBJ1-4; TRBD1 agrees at 12 bases. Germline V lookup: CDR1 SGHRS, CDR2 YFSETQ. This CDR3 has 16 amino acids. With 0 bases clipped from V and 7 bases from J, the junction kept 4 bases outside the gene matches. Here the CDR3 reads CASSLGDRGLGEKLFF. The CDR3 DNA is TGCGCCAGCAGCTTGGGGGACAGGGGGCTCGGTGAAAAACTGTTTTTT.

This clone has only one observation. The V gene is TRBV12-3 or TRBV12-4, the J gene TRBJ1-2; D remains ambiguous. This CDR3 is 13 amino acids long. Trimming left V 3 bases short and J 4 bases short, with 9 bases between. The CDR3 DNA follows: TGTGCCAGCAGTTTGCCGGTCACCTATGGCTACACCTTC. Its translation is CASSLPVTYGYTF.

The chain has TRBV7-6 and TRBJ2-7; the match to TRBD1 covers 7 bases. The V gene's germline CDR1 is SGHVS and CDR2 FNYEAQ. The CDR3 has 15 amino acids. The J segment lost 5 bases and the V segment lost 1 base, leaving 8 bases of the junction unmatched. The CDR3: CASSLEPDRVDEQYF. The DNA for the CDR3 is TGTGCCAGCAGCTTAGAACCCGACAGGGTCGACGAGCAGTACTTC.

This chain joins TRBV7-2 and TRBJ1-2, with D unresolved. With 5 bases removed from V and 4 bases from J, the gap between germline ends came to 11 bases. From germline, CDR1 is SGHTA and CDR2 FQGNSA. The CDR3 totals 13 residues. The CDR3 region is CASSPGPIYGYTF. The CDR3 DNA reads TGTGCCAGCAGCCCCGGGCCCATCTATGGCTACACCTTC.

The chain links TRBV7-6 to TRBJ2-7; the match to TRBD2 covers 7 bases. From germline, CDR1 is SGHVS and CDR2 FNYEAQ. CDR3 length: 16 amino acids. V shed 5 bases and J 0 bases; nucleotides not matched to a gene: 10. The CDR3 sequence is CASSPSLAGSSYEQYF. The CDR3 nucleotides are TGTGCCAGCAGCCCAAGTTTAGCGGGTAGCTCCTACGAGCAGTACTTC.

This chain joins TRBV28 and TRBJ1-6, with D tentatively TRBD1 (5 bases). Trimming took 4 bases from V and 0 from J, leaving 10 bases between them. The CDR3 consists of 16 residues. Germline lookup yields CDR1 MDHEN and CDR2 SYDVKM. The CDR3 coding sequence is TGTGCCAGCAGTTCGGGACGTCTCTCCTATAATTCACCCCTCCACTTT. Protein: CASSSGRLSYNSPLHF.

The chain combines TRBV24-1 with TRBJ1-2; tentatively, D is TRBD1 (5 bases). Trimming took off 4 bases at V and 10 bases at J, with 21 bases between the two ends. The germline gives CDR1 KGHDR, CDR2 SFDVKD. The CDR3 consists of 15 residues. As DNA, the CDR3 is TGTGCCACCAGTGACGACACCGGGACCCAGGGCGTCTACACCTTC. It is translated as CATSDDTGTQGVYTF.

With respect to this clone: The sample contains more than one DNA sequence encoding this CDR3. The rearrangement links TRBV5-1 to TRBJ2-2, with D perhaps matching TRBD1 (5 bases). Germline CDR1 is SGHRS and CDR2 is YFSETQ. Trimming removed 1 base at V and 1 base at J, with 8 bases between. The CDR3 extends over 15 amino acids. CDR3 sequence: CASSLSQGNTGELFF. DNA of the CDR3: TGCGCCAGCAGCTTGTCGCAGGGGAACACCGGGGAGCTGTTTTTT.

This chain joins TRBV28 and TRBJ2-7, with a tentative D call TRBD1 (5 bases). Trimming took off 5 bases at V and 12 bases at J, with 14 bases between the two ends. The CDR3 is 11 amino acids. The germline V gene encodes CDR1 MDHEN and CDR2 SYDVKM. In DNA form, the CDR3 reads TGTGCCAGCAGTAACCAGGGTATGCCGTACTTC. Its protein product is CASSNQGMPYF.

In its sample, this clone was seen a few times. The chain carries TRBV12-5 and TRBJ2-3; tentatively, D is TRBD2 (5 bases). V was pared by 6 bases and J by 4 bases, with 14 bases between. This CDR3 has 14 residues. Germline V gene sequence: CDR1 LGHNT, CDR2 FRNRAP. This CDR3 reads CASGLAGTADTQYF. The CDR3 DNA reads as TGTGCTAGTGGACTCGCGGGTACCGCAGATACGCAGTATTTT.

V is TRBV6-6 and J is TRBJ2-1; TRBD1 aligns across 7 bases. Germline V gene sequence: CDR1 MNHNY, CDR2 SVGAGI (reference sequence). The V segment lost 2 bases and the J segment 5 bases; nucleotides outside the gene matches: 6. The CDR3 is 15 residues long. The CDR3 loop reads CASSYRRDSNNEQFF. CDR3 nucleotides: TGTGCCAGCAGTTACCGCCGGGACAGCAACAATGAGCAGTTCTTC.

This clone showed up just once. The CDR3 region is CSVLPGQGGEKLFF. The CDR3 coding sequence is TGCAGCGTATTACCGGGACAGGGCGGGGAAAAACTGTTTTTT. V and J are TRBV29-1 and TRBJ1-4, with TRBD1 identical over 9 bases. With 6 bases clipped from V and 8 bases from J, the junction kept 10 bases outside the gene matches. This CDR3 is built from 14 residues. The germline gives CDR1 SQVTM, CDR2 ANQGSEA.

This clone was detected only once. This chain connects TRBV4-1 to TRBJ2-7; D could derive from TRBD1 or TRBD2 (6 bases each). Germline V lookup: CDR1 MGHRA, CDR2 YSYEKL. This CDR3 has 16 amino acids. The ends were cut back, 2 bases at V and 0 bases at J, with 14 bases in the middle. For the CDR3, the DNA is TGCGCCAGCAGCCAAAGGGGGGAGCCTAGCTCCTACGAGCAGTACTTC. Amino acids: CASSQRGEPSSYEQYF.

DNA for the CDR3: TGTGCCAGCTCACTACCCGGACAGATCACTGAAGCTTTCTTT. Its translation is CASSLPGQITEAFF. This sequence joins TRBV18 and TRBJ1-1, with TRBD1 as a possible D gene (6 bases). Looked up from germline, CDR1 is KGHSH and CDR2 is LQKENI. The CDR3 covers 14 residues. Trimming removed 4 bases from V and 4 bases from J, with 13 bases in between.

The V and J genes are TRBV11-2 and TRBJ2-5; perhaps TRBD2 as D (7 bases). This CDR3 is built from 16 residues. CDR1 is SGHAT and CDR2 is FQNNGV in the germline V gene. The ends were cut back, 5 bases at V and 6 bases at J, with 22 bases in the middle. The DNA of the CDR3 is TGTGCCAGCAGCCCATCGTGGGGGGGGCGGGGGAAGACCCAGTACTTC. This codes for CASSPSWGGRGKTQYF.

The chain is built from TRBV19 and TRBJ2-7, with D uncertain. The CDR3 is made up of 13 amino acids. Trimming removed 3 bases from V and 2 bases from J, with 8 bases in between. The germline V gene has CDR1 LNHDA and CDR2 SQIVND (reference sequence). The CDR3 nucleotides read TGTGCCAGTAGTATGCGCCTAGCCTACGAGCAGTACTTC. Translation gives CASSMRLAYEQYF.

CDR3 sequence: CASSFDRPGYTGELFF. The CDR3 bases are TGTGCCAGCAGCTTCGACCGGCCGGGGTACACCGGGGAGCTGTTTTTT. V gene TRBV7-9 combines with J gene TRBJ2-2, with D perhaps matching TRBD2 (5 bases). The CDR3 consists of 16 residues. Trimming took off 3 bases at V and 3 bases at J, with 14 bases between the two ends. Germline V CDR1 and CDR2: SEHNR, FQNEAQ (reference sequence).

The chain links TRBV2 to TRBJ2-3; 13 bases fit TRBD2. Germline lookup yields CDR1 SNHLY and CDR2 FYNNEI. CDR3 size: 18 residues. With 2 bases clipped from V and 4 bases from J, the junction kept 9 bases outside the gene matches. CDR3 sequence: CASSEMRTSGSTADTQYF. CDR3 DNA: TGTGCCAGCAGTGAAATGCGGACTAGCGGGAGTACCGCAGATACGCAGTATTTT.

The CDR3 spells CASSRTRGRVNYGYTF. For the CDR3, the DNA is TGTGCCAGCAGTCGGACCAGGGGGAGGGTTAACTATGGCTACACCTTC. The genes are TRBV6-2 or TRBV6-3 and TRBJ1-2; TRBD1 matches at 7 bases. Germline V gives CDR1 MNHEY, CDR2 SVGEGT. The CDR3 consists of 16 residues. With V trimmed by 5 bases and J by 1 base, 10 bases remained unmatched.

This clone was detected only once. The V call is TRBV9, the J call TRBJ1-6; D is uncertain. Germline-derived CDR1 and CDR2 are SGDLS and YYNGEE. The ends were cut back, 0 bases at V and 3 bases at J, with 7 bases in the middle. The CDR3 is made up of 15 amino acids. The CDR3 protein is CASSVGQFYNSPLHF. The CDR3 nucleotides read TGTGCCAGCAGCGTAGGTCAATTCTATAATTCACCCCTCCACTTT.

The chain recombines TRBV5-1 with TRBJ2-7, with D possibly TRBD1 on 5 matching bases. The CDR3 consists of 16 residues. CDR1 and CDR2 from the germline V gene are SGHRS and YFSETQ. V was shortened by 0 bases and J by 1 base, with 14 bases between the two germline ends. The CDR3, as DNA: TGCGCCAGCAGCTTGGGACAGCCACCTATTTCCTACGAGCAGTACTTC. Amino acid sequence: CASSLGQPPISYEQYF.

J is TRBJ1-1 and V is TRBV4-1; D unresolved. Trimming left V 3 bases short and J 1 base short, with 18 bases between. This CDR3 contains 17 residues. Germline CDR1 and CDR2: MGHRA and YSYEKL. The CDR3: CASSHFLAGSRNTEAFF. The CDR3 bases are TGCGCCAGCAGCCACTTCCTGGCCGGTAGTCGGAACACTGAAGCTTTCTTT.

The chain recombines TRBV3-1 (or the pseudogene TRBV3-2) with TRBJ2-7; 8 bases line up with TRBD2. The V segment lost 0 bases and the J segment 0 bases; nucleotides outside the gene matches: 1. The CDR3 length is 15 residues. Germline CDR1 is LGHDT and CDR2 is YNNKEL (reference sequence). The CDR3 DNA reads as TGTGCCAGCAGCCAAGATCTAGCGGGCTCCTACGAGCAGTACTTC. Amino acids: CASSQDLAGSYEQYF.

This sequence joins TRBV5-1 and TRBJ2-7; 11 nucleotides line up with TRBD2. The CDR3 has 16 amino acids. In germline, CDR1 is SGHRS, CDR2 YFSETQ. The junction had 8 bases not matched to a gene; V was cut back by 4 bases and J by 2 bases. The CDR3 DNA sequence: TGCGCCAGCAGCCTCCCGACTAGCGGGACACCCTACGAGCAGTACTTC. It encodes CASSLPTSGTPYEQYF.

V usage is TRBV18 and J usage is TRBJ2-7; 9 bases agree with TRBD1. Germline CDR1 and CDR2: KGHSH and LQKENI. CDR3 size: 16 residues. With 6 bases clipped from V and 6 bases from J, the junction kept 15 bases outside the gene matches. The CDR3 bases are TGTGCCAGCTCGCAGGCAAACAGGGGGCCGGTAGGCGAGCAGTACTTC. It encodes CASSQANRGPVGEQYF.

V and J are TRBV28 and TRBJ1-4; D remains ambiguous. Germline CDR1 MDHEN, CDR2 SYDVKM. With 4 bases removed from V and 0 bases from J, the gap between germline ends came to 3 bases. The CDR3 is 13 amino acids. The CDR3 DNA sequence: TGTGCCAGCAGTTGGTCAACTAATGAAAAACTGTTTTTT. It specifies CASSWSTNEKLFF.

The rearrangement uses TRBV28 and TRBJ1-2; D gene ambiguous. The CDR3 contains 16 residues. V was trimmed by 7 bases and J by 6 bases, leaving 24 bases between them. Germline-derived CDR1 and CDR2 are MDHEN and SYDVKM. CDR3 sequence: CASTRTAAANMNGYTF. CDR3 sequence (DNA): TGTGCCAGCACTCGGACCGCGGCAGCGAACATGAATGGCTACACCTTC.

This sequence joins TRBV19 and TRBJ2-7; the match to TRBD2 covers 10 bases. The CDR3 has 16 residues. Per the germline V gene, CDR1 is LNHDA and CDR2 is SQIVND (reference sequence). V dropped 0 bases and J dropped 4; count of bases not matched to a gene: 6. The CDR3, as DNA: TGTGCCAGTAGTATAGACCCTAGCGGGAGACGGTACGAGCAGTACTTC. Protein sequence: CASSIDPSGRRYEQYF.